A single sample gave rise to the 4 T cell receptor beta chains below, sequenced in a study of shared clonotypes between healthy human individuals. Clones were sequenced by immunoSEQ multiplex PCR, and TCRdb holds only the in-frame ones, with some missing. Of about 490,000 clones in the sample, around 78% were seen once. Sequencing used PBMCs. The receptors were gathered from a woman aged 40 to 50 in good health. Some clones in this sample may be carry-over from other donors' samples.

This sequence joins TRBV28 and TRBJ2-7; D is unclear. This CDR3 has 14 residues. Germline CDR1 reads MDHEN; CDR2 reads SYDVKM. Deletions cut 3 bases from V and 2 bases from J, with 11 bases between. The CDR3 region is CASSFGGPTYEQYF. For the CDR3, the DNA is TGTGCCAGCAGTTTTGGCGGCCCCACCTACGAGCAGTACTTC.

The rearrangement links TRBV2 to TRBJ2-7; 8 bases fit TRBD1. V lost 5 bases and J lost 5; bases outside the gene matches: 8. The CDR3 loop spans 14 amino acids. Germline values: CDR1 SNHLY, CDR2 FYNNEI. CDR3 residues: CASSPDRVRNEQYF. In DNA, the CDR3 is TGTGCCAGCAGTCCGGACAGGGTAAGGAACGAGCAGTACTTC.

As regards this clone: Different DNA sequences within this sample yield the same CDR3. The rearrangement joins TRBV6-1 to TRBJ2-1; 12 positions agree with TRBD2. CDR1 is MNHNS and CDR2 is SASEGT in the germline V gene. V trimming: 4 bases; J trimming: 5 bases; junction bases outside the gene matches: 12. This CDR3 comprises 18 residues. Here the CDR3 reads CASSGPTSGRLRHNEQFF. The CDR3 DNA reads TGTGCCAGCAGTGGGCCAACTAGCGGGAGGCTGCGCCACAATGAGCAGTTCTTC.

Here the CDR3 DNA reads TGTGCCAGCAGTGAACGGCAGCTCAGGAACACTGAAGCTTTCTTT. It is translated as CASSERQLRNTEAFF. The gene calls are TRBV2 and TRBJ1-1; unclear D gene. Trimming removed 2 bases at V and 1 base at J, with 11 bases between. CDR1 is SNHLY and CDR2 is FYNNEI in the germline V gene. This CDR3 contains 15 residues. The full variable domain, in which reference TRBV2 and TRBJ1-1 provide the parts outside the CDR3, is EPEVTQTPSHQVTQMGQEVILRCVPISNHLYFYWYRQILGQKVEFLVSFYNNEISEKSEIFDDQFSVERPDGSNFTLKIRSTKLEDSAMYFCASSERQLRNTEAFFGQGTRLTVV.